This T cell receptor beta chain originates from a study of blood T cell repertoires in COVID-19. Enrollees, 18 to 89 years old, lived in 24 US areas. Sequencing was performed with immunoSEQ multiplex PCR; in TCRdb, only in-frame clones are kept and a portion is missing. The profile shows about 210,000 clones, 80% of them singletons. This clone has just a few counts. Unmatched junction bases numbered 5, after V lost 2 bases and J lost 1 base. The germline CDR1 and CDR2 sequences are MNHEY and SVGAGI. The CDR3 runs to 15 residues. The sample was PBMCs or T cells enriched from blood (not recorded which). This TCR came from a man aged 25 to 40 with acute COVID-19. This sequence joins TRBV6-5 and TRBJ2-7; 7 nucleotides align to TRBD2. Written as DNA, the CDR3 is TGTGCCAGCAGTTACCGAGGGACTATATCCTACGAGCAGTACTTC. It yields the protein CASSYRGTISYEQYF.